The T cell receptor (beta chain) described here comes from a study of T-cell memory formation after mild COVID-19. Study-level results: The authors did not confirm SARS-CoV-2 specificity of second-wave clones peaking day 37. Detection of some responders pre-infection suggested pre-existing cross-reactive memory T cells participated. Clones contracting over day 15 to 85 were CD4/CD8 balanced, with later expanders leaning CD4+.

The length of the CDR3 is 15 residues. V lost 3 bases, J lost 1 base, and 7 bases stayed unmatched. The germline V gene encodes CDR1 SGHDT and CDR2 YYEEEE. The 5'RACE method, run with constant-segment primers, produced TCR alpha and TCR beta cDNA libraries (carrying sample barcodes and UMIs). MiXCR, run by TCRdb on the 5' RACE reads, gives a single entry per CDR3 protein. This sample carries 360,000 or so distinct CDR3 sequences, around 28% of them seen once, and the ten largest clones take approximately 15%. The sample holds a few counts of this clonotype. Its antigen is unidentified. The sample comprised PBMCs or a T cell subset sorted from them (not recorded which). The V gene is TRBV5-6, the J gene TRBJ2-7, with TRBD1 matching over 7 bases. This clonotype originated in an adult woman who had mild COVID-19 (a few samples of this study predate the infection). Cell type and time point are not known. The CDR3 DNA reads as TGTGCCAGCAGCTCCCCCGGGACAGCGTCCTACGAGCAGTACTTC. Residues: CASSSPGTASYEQYF.